This entry lists 21 T cell receptor beta chains sequenced from one sample in a study of T cells in Graves' hyperthyroidism and ophthalmopathy. The investigators amplified TCR beta CDR3 regions from RNA transcripts. RT-PCR in the first round (using the HTBI primer set) targeted the TCR CDR3. Each CDR3 protein is one row after TCRdb ran MiXCR on the multiplex PCR reads. The sample has 450,000 to 650,000 distinct CDR3 sequences, around 14% seen once. Specimen: blood. These receptors all come from a woman aged 18-30 years with Graves' ophthalmopathy.

The sample holds many counts of this clonotype. The V gene is TRBV4-2, the J gene TRBJ2-7; D remains ambiguous. The CDR3 totals 14 residues. CDR1 is LGHNA, CDR2 YNFKEQ, per germline. Trimming took 1 base from V and 3 from J, leaving 10 bases between them. The DNA of the CDR3 is TGTGCCAGCAGCCAAGGTTCAGCCAACTACGAGCAGTACTTC. Its protein is CASSQGSANYEQYF.

This clonotype was seen a few times. The rearrangement joins TRBV3-1 to TRBJ2-2; D assignment may be TRBD1 or TRBD2 (5 bases each). Trimming pared 0 bases from V and 4 bases from J, leaving 9 bases between. The CDR3 has 15 residues. Germline V lookup: CDR1 LGHDT, CDR2 YNNKEL (reference sequence). For the CDR3, the DNA is TGTGCCAGCAGCCAAGATTTGGGGACCACCGGGGAGCTGTTTTTT. Its protein is CASSQDLGTTGELFF.

This clonotype was recorded at least ten times. V and J are TRBV12-3 or TRBV12-4 and TRBJ2-4; perhaps TRBD2 as D (5 bases). The germline V and J ends were trimmed by 0 bases and 2 bases, with 8 bases remaining between them. The length of the CDR3 is 15 residues. CDR3 loop: CASSLASSTKNIQYF. The CDR3 DNA reads TGTGCCAGCAGTTTAGCCTCTAGCACCAAAAACATTCAGTACTTC.

This clonotype has at least ten counts. The rearrangement links TRBV2 to TRBJ1-5; 11 bases fit TRBD1. V trimming: 6 bases; J trimming: 5 bases; junction bases outside the gene matches: 3. In germline, CDR1 is SNHLY, CDR2 FYNNEI. The CDR3 runs 14 residues. CDR3 protein: CASSKGQGDQPQHF. As DNA, the CDR3 is TGTGCCAGCAGCAAGGGACAGGGGGATCAGCCCCAGCATTTT.

Ten or more counts support this clonotype. This chain links TRBV18 with TRBJ1-4; D may be TRBD1 (5 bases). Per the germline V gene, CDR1 is KGHSH and CDR2 is LQKENI. The CDR3 is 15 amino acids. Trimming took 5 bases from V and 1 from J, leaving 11 bases between them. This chain's CDR3 is CASSSQTETNEKLFF. The CDR3 DNA reads as TGTGCCAGCTCATCACAGACAGAAACTAATGAAAAACTGTTTTTT.

This clonotype was observed a handful of times. The chain uses TRBV19 and TRBJ1-2; D is uncertain. The CDR3 has 13 amino acids. V lost 1 base and J 5 bases, leaving 8 bases between the germline ends. The germline CDR1 and CDR2 sequences are LNHDA and SQIVND (reference sequence). The CDR3 nucleotides are TGTGCCAGTAGTATAGGCACAGCTTATGGCTACACCTTC. It encodes CASSIGTAYGYTF.

This clonotype was counted at least ten times. The V gene is TRBV19, the J gene TRBJ1-1, with 9 bases that match TRBD1. Trimming removed 5 bases from V and 1 base from J; junction bases left unmatched: 5. Germline V CDR1 and CDR2: LNHDA, SQIVND (reference sequence). This CDR3 comprises 15 residues. The CDR3 sequence: CASSPTGQGNTEAFF. In DNA, the CDR3 is TGTGCCAGTAGTCCCACGGGACAGGGGAACACTGAAGCTTTCTTT.

In its sample, this clonotype was seen many times. This sequence joins TRBV27 and TRBJ1-5; D remains unclear. V was cut by 2 bases and J by 3 bases, with 8 bases left in between. This CDR3 region has 14 residues. Germline CDR1 and CDR2: MNHEY and SMNVEV (reference sequence). CDR3: CASSLRSDNQPQHF. CDR3 nucleotide sequence: TGTGCCAGCAGTTTACGGTCGGACAATCAGCCCCAGCATTTT.

This clonotype appeared many times. The chain couples TRBV27 to TRBJ1-2, with D perhaps TRBD1 (6 bases). V lost 6 bases and J 2 bases, leaving 16 bases between the germline ends. The CDR3 has 15 residues. Germline V lookup: CDR1 MNHEY, CDR2 SMNVEV (reference sequence). The CDR3 DNA reads as TGTGCCAGCAGGCCGACAGGCCCGTTAAACTATGGCTACACCTTC. Residues: CASRPTGPLNYGYTF.

The sample holds a few counts of this clonotype. The CDR3 does not close with the conserved phenylalanine or tryptophan, likely indicating a read error. This rearrangement joins TRBV12-3 or TRBV12-4 to TRBJ2-7; D ambiguous. CDR3 length equals 15 residues. The germline V and J ends were trimmed by 1 base and 2 bases, with 12 bases remaining between them. CDR3 coding DNA: TGTGCCAGCAGTTTAGTCGTTGGGGTCGCCTACGAGCAGTACCTC. Its translation is CASSLVVGVAYEQYL.

This clonotype has at least ten counts. V gene TRBV12-3 or TRBV12-4 combines with J gene TRBJ2-5, with a possible D match to TRBD1 (5 bases). CDR3 length: 14 residues. V dropped 1 base and J dropped 5 bases, with 11 bases sitting between them. The CDR3 nucleotides are TGTGCCAGCAGTTTAGGCGCTGGGGCGGAGACCCAGTACTTC. Translation: CASSLGAGAETQYF.

This clonotype was counted at least ten times. This chain joins TRBV7-8 and TRBJ1-6, with TRBD1 as a possible D gene (5 bases). V was shortened by 5 bases and J by 13 bases, with 18 bases between the two germline ends. Germline loops: CDR1 SGHVS, CDR2 FQNEAQ. CDR3 length: 14 residues. The CDR3 is CASSVTRGNDPLHF. DNA for the CDR3: TGTGCCAGCAGCGTAACGAGGGGTAACGATCCCCTCCACTTT.

This clonotype occurred many times. This chain uses TRBV3-1 with TRBJ1-2, with no clear D. CDR1 and CDR2 (germline): LGHDT, YNNKEL (reference sequence). The CDR3 length is 14 residues. Trimming took 3 bases from V and 4 from J, leaving 12 bases between them. The CDR3 spells CASSQEYSAYGYTF. The CDR3 coding sequence is TGTGCCAGCAGCCAGGAATATTCTGCCTATGGCTACACCTTC. The full variable domain, in which reference TRBV3-1 and TRBJ1-2 provide the parts outside the CDR3, is DTAVSQTPKYLVTQMGNDKSIKCEQNLGHDTMYWYKQDSKKFLKIMFSYNNKELIINETVPNRFSPKSPDKAHLNLHINSLELGDSAVYFCASSQEYSAYGYTFGSGTRLTVV.

This clonotype has ten or more counts. The V gene is TRBV27, the J gene TRBJ2-2, with TRBD2 matching over 7 bases. Germline CDR1 reads MNHEY; CDR2 reads SMNVEV (reference sequence). The CDR3 extends over 13 amino acids. The V segment lost 7 bases and the J segment 6 bases; nucleotides outside the gene matches: 5. In DNA form, the CDR3 reads TGTGCCAGCAAAATGGGGAGGGCCGGGGAGCTGTTTTTT. It specifies CASKMGRAGELFF.

This clonotype was seen more than once but under ten times. J is TRBJ2-1 and V is TRBV25-1, with D possibly being TRBD2 (5 bases). Looked up from germline, CDR1 is MGHDK and CDR2 is SYGVNS. There are 17 residues in the CDR3. Trimming took 1 base from V and 6 from J, leaving 19 bases between them. The chain's CDR3 is CASSELVGLSEGNEQFF. The CDR3 DNA reads as TGTGCCAGCAGTGAATTGGTAGGGCTATCAGAGGGCAATGAGCAGTTCTTC.

The chain employs TRBV7-8 and TRBJ2-3; D remains ambiguous. V was pared by 5 bases and J by 6 bases, with 15 bases between. The CDR3 runs 14 residues. From germline, CDR1 is SGHVS and CDR2 FQNEAQ. The CDR3 region is CASSLMAIGDTQYF. CDR3 in DNA: TGTGCCAGCAGCCTTATGGCTATTGGGGATACGCAGTATTTT.

This clonotype has a single count. This sequence joins TRBV10-3 and TRBJ2-1, with 11 positions matching TRBD2. Germline V CDR1 and CDR2: ENHRY, SYGVKD. The CDR3 spans 16 residues. J lost 8 bases, V lost 4 bases, and 10 bases had no gene match. CDR3: CAISGSSGRRGYEQFF. The CDR3 DNA sequence: TGTGCCATCAGTGGCTCTAGCGGGAGGCGTGGCTATGAGCAGTTCTTC.

As concerns this clonotype: At one of its ends the junction is not consistent with the germline gene, which may arise from a read error. The J gene is TRBJ2-7, the V gene TRBV12-3 or TRBV12-4; 10 bases are a match to TRBD1. The CDR3 has 14 amino acids. The DNA for the CDR3 is TGTGCCAGCGGTTTGTGGGACAGGGGCCCCCAGCAGTACTTC. Protein sequence: CASGLWDRGPQQYF.

This clonotype appeared many times. The chain joins TRBV7-2 to TRBJ2-5; D assignment may be TRBD1 or TRBD2 (5 bases each). Per the germline V gene, CDR1 is SGHTA and CDR2 is FQGNSA. The CDR3 consists of 12 residues. Trimming shortened V by 5 bases and J by 13 bases, and 17 bases separated the two germline ends. The CDR3 loop is CASSLGPGPMYF. The CDR3 DNA follows: TGTGCCAGCAGCCTTGGTCCGGGACCGATGTACTTC.

This clonotype was detected many times. V usage is TRBV7-6 and J usage is TRBJ2-3; 7 nucleotides align to TRBD2. Germline CDR1 SGHVS, CDR2 FNYEAQ. After removal of 2 bases from V and 1 base from J, the junction contained 6 bases not matched to a gene. CDR3 length equals 16 residues. The CDR3 DNA follows: TGTGCCAGCAGCTTACGGCGCGGGAGAGGCACAGATACGCAGTATTTT. This codes for CASSLRRGRGTDTQYF.

This clonotype has at least ten counts. This chain connects TRBV7-2 to TRBJ1-1; D call uncertain. Germline CDR1 reads SGHTA; CDR2 reads FQGNSA. The length of the CDR3 is 13 residues. Trimming shortened V by 6 bases and J by 0 bases, and 8 bases separated the two germline ends. Written as DNA, the CDR3 is TGTGCCAGCAGTTCCGGGATGAACACTGAAGCTTTCTTT. Translated, it gives CASSSGMNTEAFF.